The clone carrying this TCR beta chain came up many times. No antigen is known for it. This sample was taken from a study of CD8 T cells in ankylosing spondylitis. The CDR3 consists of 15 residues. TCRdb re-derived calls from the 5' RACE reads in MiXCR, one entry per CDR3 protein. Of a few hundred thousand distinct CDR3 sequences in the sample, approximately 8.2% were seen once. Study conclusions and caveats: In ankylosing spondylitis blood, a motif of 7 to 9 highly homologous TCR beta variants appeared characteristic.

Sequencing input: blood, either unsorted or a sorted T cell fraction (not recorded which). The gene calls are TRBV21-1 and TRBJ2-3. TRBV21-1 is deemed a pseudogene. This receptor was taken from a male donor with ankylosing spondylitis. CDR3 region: CASSKRAEGTDTQYF. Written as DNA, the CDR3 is TGTGCCAGCAGCAAACGTGCGGAAGGCACAGATACGCAGTATTTT.